The clone carrying this T cell receptor (beta chain) appeared a single time. Its antigen is unidentified. This sample is part of a study of shared clonotypes between healthy human individuals. Study at large: In total, the donors were a couple of women and three men aged 18 to 49. General observations from the study: The researchers took only blood, and tissue repertoires probably look different.

Assay runs were performed at deep level. The table came from immunoSEQ multiplex PCR; TCRdb's copy has only in-frame clones and leaves some out. The data hold about 700,000 clones, with roughly 70% observed a single time. The CDR3 is 15 amino acids. Germline V CDR1 and CDR2: SGHTA, FQGNSA. Trimming took 5 bases from V and 3 from J; bases not matched to a gene: 3. The sample comprised memory CD4+ T cells sorted from blood. Subset described: CD45RA-negative fraction. This chain joins TRBV7-2 and TRBJ2-2; 10 bases line up with TRBD1. This clonotype was obtained from a young woman in good health. DNA for the CDR3: TGTGCCAGCAGCCGGGACAGGGGTGACACCGGGGAGCTGTTTTTT. Its protein product is CASSRDRGDTGELFF.